This entry concerns a single TCR beta chain. Its recognized antigen is unknown. One base away there is no much larger clone; base qualities are not given. The data originate from a study of cytomegalovirus exposure and HLA in healthy donors (dated by TCRdb to about 2017). For context, the study as a whole: In an earlier analysis of under 600 of the donors, around 300 Gb of sequence data and 117 million unique TCR beta sequences from about 179 million T cells were reported. An earlier analysis of approximately 500 of the donors applied high-throughput TCR beta sequencing to assess whether each TCR beta V gene segment acted as functional or pseudogenic. The later analysis used no new phenotypic data to find candidate immune exposures, relying instead on TCR beta sequences and their occurrence across donors. Every repertoire in the discovery cohort had been generated on one and the same sequencing platform. Donor age, sex, ethnicity and CMV serostatus were compiled alongside the repertoire data. The study profiled the T cell repertoires of 550 to 700 subjects by immunosequencing and related them to cytomegalovirus serostatus. Besides the first cohort of roughly 640 subjects, a separate validation cohort made up of over 100 different subjects was used. To predict cytomegalovirus infection status, the study combined high-throughput TCR immunosequencing, statistical association of individual TCRs with disease status, and machine learning. A later genetic analysis took genome-wide SNP genotypes for 398 of the 666 donors and used that subset as a discovery cohort. The number of typed donors differed by locus: about 620-630 for A, B, C, DRB1 and DQB1; 500 to 550 for DQA1; around 610 for DPA1; and some 430 for DPB1. On average, 235,054 unique TCR beta nucleotide sequences were sequenced per donor among about 400 genotyped donors of the cohort, with roughly 18% of those sequences being non-productive. A later analysis re-examined previously published TCR beta repertoires from around 670 donors and added high-resolution HLA genotyping to investigate patterns of TCR occurrence. About 280 gigabases of sequencing data and roughly 81 million unique TCR sequences made up an early release that covered about 640 HLA-typed donors. Among the approximately 400 genotyped donors, about 83% belonged to the genetic ancestry cluster associated with self-reported Caucasian donors. The study aimed to test whether signatures of past pathogen exposure could be identified by cataloging public T cell receptors. HLA typing covered class I and class II loci at four-digit resolution. Because of strong linkage in the cohort, roughly five DR-DQ haplotypes were treated as single units for association and clustering. General conclusions and limits of the study: In a later analysis, several top co-occurrence clusters were reported to appear linked to parvovirus B19, influenza, CMV and Epstein-Barr virus. Across donors, most TCR sequences were observed very rarely, whereas some public TCRs were present in many individuals. This cohort had only TCR beta chains sequenced, and the lack of alpha or paired-chain data limited which features could be detected. In an earlier analysis of 587 of the donors, most TCR beta V segments appeared in productive rearrangements about 87% or about 30% of the time, broadly matching IMGT annotations. Most CMV-associated TCR beta chains appeared to be HLA-restricted in a later analysis, and the HLA associations seemed to be driven largely by CMV exposure. When HLA alleles, especially DR and DQ, strongly co-occurred, TCR associations were difficult to assign to individual alleles. The study listed 150 to 200 TCR beta chains as associated with cytomegalovirus. Presence/absence analyses assumed roughly uniform sequencing depth across donors, an assumption that may not hold. The only immune exposure information available for the cohort was CMV serostatus. Cytomegalovirus status was reported to be diagnosed by the classifier with high specificity and sensitivity in both the original and validation cohorts. A further reported finding was that TCR beta sequences accurately predicted the HLA-A and HLA-B alleles for most subjects in the first cohort. HLA typing was unavailable for some donors at each locus, so association tests used only the typed subset. The authors suggested that the approach could potentially be extended to other disease states and immunological phenotypes. Because counts were too low, roughly 17 rarely observed V segments, including chromosome 9 orphons, were left out of the earlier analysis of some 600 of the donors. A later genetic analysis reported fewer N-insertions in productive TCRs among donors in an Asian-associated ancestry cluster than the roughly 700-donor mean. Specific HLA alleles were associated with about 17,000 TCR beta sequences at a false discovery rate of 0.05 in a later analysis. In a later analysis, the rate of TCR association differed among HLA loci, with DRB1 alleles having the most associated TCRs and HLA-C alleles having the fewest. The 87-base-pair reads could not distinguish some IMGT-functional V segments, including TRBV6-2 and TRBV6-3, so those segments were excluded. A cluster of highly shared sequence variants was judged likely to be a technical artifact of the sequencing pipeline. In a later genetic analysis, a missense DCLRE1C variant was associated with V-gene and J-gene trimming of TCR beta chains, and the association was replicated in an independent cohort. A later analysis found that HLA-associated TCR beta chains were more clonally expanded and had lower generation probabilities than equally common non-associated chains. Correlated functional status among segregating V segments might reflect linkage disequilibrium, but an unknown experimental factor could not be ruled out. A few of the identified cytomegalovirus-associated TCR beta chains were confirmed in vitro to be specific for cytomegalovirus antigens.

The cohort was made up of approximately 700 healthy bone marrow donors. All cohort members were sampled while nominally healthy, although unrecorded immune exposures were likely present. The donor was CMV seronegative and belonged to the group of more than 300 seronegative cohort members. A peripheral blood sample was provided by each donor, and peripheral blood mononuclear cells were used for TCR beta sequencing. The Qiagen DNeasy Blood Extraction Kit was used to extract genomic DNA from the blood cell samples. V is cut by 3 bases and J by 1 base, and the space between the germline ends is 9 bases. The germline V gene supplies CDR1 MDHEN and CDR2 SYDVKM. The CDR3 goes from the cysteine to the phenylalanine over 14 residues. Just the 42-base CDR3 DNA is kept, in frame starting at base 1. Library prep was done by the immunoSEQ multiplex PCR assay. For the multiplex PCR, a mixture combining 60 forward primers for TCR Vbeta segments and 13 reverse primers for TCR Jbeta segments was used. The CDR3 region of rearranged TCR beta genes was amplified from genomic DNA with a multiplex PCR assay. Amplified TCR beta libraries were sequenced as 87-base-pair reads on the Illumina HiSeq System. The published analysis was carried out like this. A later analysis counted around 72 million unique TCR beta chains across the 650 to 700 repertoires, and around 9.9 million of these chains were shared by at least two donors. Raw reads were error-corrected and collapsed into unique sequences by a nearest-neighbor algorithm in which closely related sequences were merged to remove PCR and sequencing errors. Alignment of CDR3 sequences to IMGT reference sequences was used to assign V, D and J gene segments. For a sequence to be retained, a match of at least six nucleotides was required to both a V gene segment and a J gene segment. Rearrangements were called productive when the CDR3 lacked stop codons and stayed in frame with V and J; all others were non-productive. CDR3 was defined according to IMGT convention as the region running from the second conserved V-encoded cysteine to the conserved J-encoded phenylalanine. The earlier analysis of 587 of the donors excluded sequences that lacked an unambiguous match to a single V gene segment. An earlier analysis of about 590 of the donors classified V segments as functional when productive rearrangements were above 56.7% and as segregating when the standard deviation between donors was above 5%. A statistical classification framework was built for diagnosing cytomegalovirus status from the catalog of TCR beta chain sequences. In a later analysis, V and J genes were assigned by comparing TCR nucleotide sequences against IMGT/GENE-DB human TR gene sequences. In a later analysis, CDR3 sequences and most-parsimonious VDJ recombination scenarios were assigned using the TCRdist pipeline. In a later analysis, every TCR beta chain was defined by the combination of its CDR3 amino acid sequence and its V-gene family, and reads without a unique V-gene family were dropped. To address suspected cross-contamination and a sequencing artifact, a later analysis removed approximately 600 highly shared, low-generation-probability nucleotide sequences. In a later analysis, a clonal expansion index for each public chain was calculated from normalized within-repertoire ranks of inferred template counts. In a later analysis, generation probabilities were computed using a VDJ recombination model fitted to out-of-frame rearrangements, and the results were checked against IGoR. A later analysis scored TCR-TCR, TCR-HLA and TCR-CMV co-occurrence with hypergeometric tests, applying a repertoire-size bias correction to TCR pairs. False discovery rates were estimated in a later analysis by permuting HLA or CMV assignments 20 times. In a later analysis, co-occurring TCRs were grouped using DBSCAN, and TCRdist sequence similarity was added for clustering within HLA-allele-positive subsets. For co-occurrence clustering, repertoires with fewer than 30,000 or more than 120,000 public chains were excluded, along with about five repertoires with anomalous nucleotide sharing. The immuneACCESS repertoire file appears here via TCRdb, limited to in-frame rearrangements. These files lack a portion of the clones; in checked studies, under half of the deficit traces to unresolved V genes, and the cause of the others is not known. The DNA was the basis for D and trimming; V, J and clone size are from that table. This sample comprises around 170,000 clones, about 81% of them detected only once. The biggest ten clones account for 1.5% to 1.7% of the sample.

Sample: PBMCs. The TCR was taken from a man in his forties in good health and CMV-seronegative. The V gene is TRBV28 and the J gene is TRBJ1-2; a weak D assignment points to TRBD1 (5 bases agree). The DNA is as follows: TGTGCCAGCAGTTTCGGAGGGGATAACTATGGCTACACCTTC. It translates to CASSFGGDNYGYTF.